The rows below give T cell receptor beta chains drawn from one sample of a study of blood T cell repertoires in COVID-19. The method was immunoSEQ multiplex PCR; TCRdb's version includes in-frame clones alone and lacks a portion of them. Seen here are under 250,000 clones, 86% observed once, and the top ten hold approximately 1.7%. Source material: PBMCs or T cells enriched from blood (not recorded which). Every receptor here comes from a man in his forties or fifties who had recovered from COVID-19. The CDR3 runs from the conserved cysteine through the conserved F or W. The D gene is left open where the match is weak. Clone size is stated in some rows and not others, as once, few, many or a class when expanded.

d_call j_call clone_size v_call cdr3_nt cdr3_aa
NA TRBJ2-1 NA TRBV18 TGTGCCAGCTCACCAATAATTGACAGCCTATACAATGAGCAGTTCTTC CASSPIIDSLYNEQFF
TRBD1 TRBJ2-7 NA TRBV6-2/TRBV6-3 TGTGCCAGCAGTTACTCGATCGGATTTGTAGGGGGCGATGAGTACGAGCAGTACTTC CASSYSIGFVGGDEYEQYF
TRBD2 TRBJ2-7 NA TRBV7-8 TGTGCCAGCAGCTATGGACTAGCGGGAACCTACGAGCAGTACTTC CASSYGLAGTYEQYF
NA TRBJ1-2 NA TRBV5-1 TGCGCCAGCAGCTTGCCAGGTAATGGCTACACCTTC CASSLPGNGYTF
NA TRBJ1-1 NA TRBV5-5 TGTGCCAGCAGCTACGGACAACCGAACACTGAAGCTTTCTTT CASSYGQPNTEAFF
TRBD1 TRBJ1-5 once TRBV7-8 TGTGCCAGCAGCCTGCCCGGGACAGGGCGCCAGCCCCAGCATTTT CASSLPGTGRQPQHF
NA TRBJ2-1 NA TRBV18 TGTGCCAGCTCACCACCGAGTGGTGAGCAGTTCTTC CASSPPSGEQFF
NA TRBJ2-5 few TRBV2 TGTGCCAGCAAAACAGGGTACCAAGAGACCCAGTACTTC CASKTGYQETQYF
NA TRBJ2-2 NA TRBV4-2 TGTGCCAGCAGCCAAGGCCTAGATGGCGGGGAGCTGTTTTTT CASSQGLDGGELFF
TRBD2 TRBJ2-3 NA TRBV9 TGTGCCAGCAGCTTACCCGGGACTAGTGATACGCAGTATTTT CASSLPGTSDTQYF
TRBD1 TRBJ1-1 NA TRBV6-5 TGTGCCAGCAGTTCCAGGACAGGGGGAGCTTTCTTT CASSSRTGGAFF
NA TRBJ1-5 once TRBV7-2 TGTGCCAGCAGCTTAGCGTGGGGCAGCAATCAGCCCCAGCATTTT CASSLAWGSNQPQHF
TRBD1 TRBJ1-3 once TRBV7-3 TGTGCCAGCAGCAGGCAGGGGGCAGGCGATGAGCCTGGAAACACCATATATTTT CASSRQGAGDEPGNTIYF
NA TRBJ1-3 NA TRBV19 TGTGCCAGTAGCCCCTCGGGGTTCGACTCTGGAAACACCATATATTTT CASSPSGFDSGNTIYF
TRBD1 TRBJ2-2 NA TRBV7-7 TGTGCTAGCAGCTCAGGGACAGGCTGGGTCACCGGGGAGCTGTTTTTT CASSSGTGWVTGELFF
NA TRBJ1-1 once TRBV19 TGTGCCAGTAGTATAAACGGGAACACTGAAGCTTTCTTT CASSINGNTEAFF
NA TRBJ1-2 NA TRBV3-1/TRBV3-2 TGTGCCAGCAGCCAAGATATCCAGGGTGGGCGCTATGGCTACACCTTC CASSQDIQGGRYGYTF
TRBD2 TRBJ2-1 NA TRBV11-2 TGTGCCAGCAGCTATTCTCCAGGGGGTACAGGACTAGCGGGATCTGAGCAGTTCTTC CASSYSPGGTGLAGSEQFF
TRBD1 TRBJ1-3 NA TRBV5-1 TGCGCCAGCAGCTCCCTGACAGGGAGCTCTGGAAACACCATATATTTT CASSSLTGSSGNTIYF
TRBD1 TRBJ2-4 NA TRBV16 TGTGCCAGCAGCCAATCTGAGACAGGGGGGGACATTCAGTACTTC CASSQSETGGDIQYF
TRBD2 TRBJ2-1 NA TRBV5-4 TGTGCCAGCAGCCGTTTCGGGGGAGGGCATACTGAGCAGTTCTTC CASSRFGGGHTEQFF
NA TRBJ1-2 NA TRBV4-1 TGCGCCAGCAGACCGCAGGGAATTAGCTATGGCTACACCTTC CASRPQGISYGYTF
NA TRBJ2-7 NA TRBV2 TGTGCCAGCAGTGAGGGGGCAGCCTTCGGCTACGAGCAGTACTTC CASSEGAAFGYEQYF
NA TRBJ2-1 NA TRBV6-4 TGTGCCAGCAGGAGGGACTTCGAGGATGAGCAGTTCTTC CASRRDFEDEQFF
NA TRBJ2-7 NA TRBV4-3 TGCGCCAGCAGCCAAGGATTAGGGGCCTACGAGCAGTACTTC CASSQGLGAYEQYF
NA TRBJ2-5 NA TRBV21-1 TGTGCCAGCAGCAAGCCGAGGCGGGAGACCCAGTACTTC CASSKPRRETQYF
TRBD2 TRBJ2-7 NA TRBV28 TGTGCCAGCAGTCGGGACTATTCCTACGAGCAGTACTTC CASSRDYSYEQYF
TRBD1 TRBJ2-1 NA TRBV7-8 TGTGCCAGCAGCTTAGTCTTCCGACAGGGGCAAAAGAATGAGCAGTTCTTC CASSLVFRQGQKNEQFF
TRBD1 TRBJ1-1 NA TRBV6-1 TGTGCCAGCAGTGAAAACAGGGGTGAGGGCACTGAAGCTTTCTTT CASSENRGEGTEAFF
TRBD1 TRBJ2-4 NA TRBV28 TGTGCCAGCAGTTTAGGGACAGGGGTGGACATTCAGTACTTC CASSLGTGVDIQYF
TRBD2 TRBJ2-7 once TRBV29-1 TGCAGCGCTATTGGAGCGGGAGGACGCTACGAGCAGTACTTC CSAIGAGGRYEQYF
TRBD1 TRBJ2-1 NA TRBV2 TGTGCCAGCAGTGAAGGACAGGGGGCACGCGAGCAGTTCTTC CASSEGQGAREQFF
TRBD2 TRBJ2-1 NA TRBV3-1/TRBV3-2 TGTGCCAGCAGCCAAGTCGGTTCCGGGGGGTTGGGCTCCTACAATGAGCAGTTCTTC CASSQVGSGGLGSYNEQFF
NA TRBJ2-7 NA TRBV4-1 TGCGCCAGCAGCCCAGCAAGGACAGAACCCTACGAGCAGTACTTC CASSPARTEPYEQYF
NA TRBJ2-1 NA TRBV2 TGTGCCAGCAGTGAAGGGGGCGGCTCTCAGAGCTCCTACAATGAGCAGTTCTTC CASSEGGGSQSSYNEQFF
NA TRBJ2-5 NA TRBV5-4 TGTGCCAGCAGCTTAGACGGGACACCGTACCAAGAGACCCAGTACTTC CASSLDGTPYQETQYF
NA TRBJ1-2 once TRBV19 TGTGCCAGTAGTATAGCAGGGGAGTATGGCTACACCTTC CASSIAGEYGYTF
TRBD2 TRBJ2-3 NA TRBV25-1 TGTGCCAGCACCCCGGGGGGGTTCACAGATACGCAGTATTTT CASTPGGFTDTQYF
NA TRBJ1-6 NA TRBV5-8 TGTGCCAGCAGCCCCCTACGGGGAGTCGGTTCACCCCTCCACTTT CASSPLRGVGSPLHF
TRBD1 TRBJ2-7 NA TRBV2 TGTGCCAGCGGGACAGGGGGCCCCTACGAGCAGTACTTC CASGTGGPYEQYF
NA TRBJ2-3 NA TRBV7-3 TGTGCCAGCAGACCTCTAAGACAGCCCAATACGCAGTATTTT CASRPLRQPNTQYF
NA TRBJ1-3 NA TRBV30 TGTGCCTGGAGTGTATGGGGAGGGGATAATGGAAACACCATATATTTT CAWSVWGGDNGNTIYF
TRBD1 TRBJ1-5 NA TRBV6-5 TGTGCCAGCAGTTACGACAGGGGGAAGCCCCAGCATTTT CASSYDRGKPQHF
TRBD1 TRBJ1-1 NA TRBV6-5 TGTGCCAGCAGGGTTTTCCAGGGGGGAGCTGAAGCTTTCTTT CASRVFQGGAEAFF
TRBD1 TRBJ1-3 NA TRBV5-1 TGCGCCAGCAGCTTGGGACAGGGGGCTTCTGGAAACACCATATATTTT CASSLGQGASGNTIYF
NA TRBJ1-5 NA TRBV7-2 TGTGCCAGCAGCTTAGATGGGGCAGCCGATCAGCCCCAGCATTTT CASSLDGAADQPQHF
NA TRBJ1-3 NA TRBV28 TGTGCCAGCACCCCGGGGGAATACACCATATATTTT CASTPGEYTIYF
TRBD1 TRBJ2-5 NA TRBV19 TGTGCCAGTAGTACCACTGGGACAGGGGGTATCGGGGAGACCCAGTACTTC CASSTTGTGGIGETQYF
TRBD1 TRBJ2-7 NA TRBV28 TGTGCCAGCGATCAGAGGGGGACAGGGTCACGGCAGTACTTC CASDQRGTGSRQYF
NA TRBJ1-5 NA TRBV19 TGTGCCAGTAGTATTGAGAGTACGGACTGTCAGCCCCAGCATTTT CASSIESTDCQPQHF
NA TRBJ1-1 NA TRBV4-3 TGCGCCAGCAGCCAAGTTACAGGGAACACTGAAGCTTTCTTT CASSQVTGNTEAFF
NA TRBJ1-1 NA TRBV4-1 TGCGCCAGCAGCCCCCCGGCGGCGGCGAACACTGAAGCTTTCTTT CASSPPAAANTEAFF
TRBD1 TRBJ1-5 NA TRBV30 TGTGCCTGGAGTGTAGGGACAGCCTTACCAGTTCAGCCCCAGCATTTT CAWSVGTALPVQPQHF
NA TRBJ2-5 NA TRBV11-2 TGTGCCAGCAGCCCCGGAGCGGTACGGGCAGAGACCCAGTACTTC CASSPGAVRAETQYF
TRBD2 TRBJ2-2 few TRBV3-1/TRBV3-2 TGTGCCAGCACCCTCGGAGCGGGGGGCCTCACCGGGGAGCTGTTTTTT CASTLGAGGLTGELFF
NA TRBJ2-6 NA TRBV28 TGTGCCAGCAGTAGATGGGGCGCATCCTCTGGGGCCAACGTCCTGACTTTC CASSRWGASSGANVLTF
TRBD1 TRBJ1-1 NA TRBV28 TGTGCCAGCAGTCCTCCGACAGGGGGGAACACTGAAGCTTTCTTT CASSPPTGGNTEAFF